This paragraph reports one T cell receptor (beta chain). This record comes from a study of OX40 agonist ivuxolimab in advanced cancers. On the study more broadly: A male proportion of approximately 80% was recorded, with mean age around 55 years and range about 20 to 79.

The CDR3 consists of 15 residues. V shed 3 bases, J shed 5 bases, and the junction held 7 bases outside the gene matches. Germline V gene lookup returns CDR1 ENHRY and CDR2 SYGVKD. Sequenced by immunoSEQ multiplex PCR; TCRdb stores in-frame clones only, minus some. The data hold tens of thousands of clones, with approximately 87% observed a single time. The chain uses TRBV10-3 and TRBJ2-7; 10 bases line up with TRBD1. Sequenced here: CD4+ or CD8+ T cells sorted from blood, sampled in a trial of the OX40 agonist ivuxolimab. The TCR originated in an adult with an advanced solid tumor such as melanoma, head and neck, liver or kidney cancer. As DNA, the CDR3 is TGTGCCATCAGTGACGGGACAGGGGTTAGTAACGAGCAGTACTTC. Protein sequence: CAISDGTGVSNEQYF.